This TCR beta chain originates from a study of CD8+ T cells in alopecia areata. Whole-study results and caveats: Patients showed less clear TCR sequence sharing than mice, possibly partly because of HLA diversity.

CDR3 length: 16 amino acids. Per the germline V gene, CDR1 is LNHDA and CDR2 is SQIVND (reference sequence). V trimming: 9 bases; J trimming: 0 bases; junction bases outside the gene matches: 6. Investigators isolated RNA and reverse transcribed it into cDNA to act as the sequencing template. Assay: immunoSEQ multiplex PCR; the TCRdb copy retains only in-frame clones and omits some. Of 120,000 to 150,000 clones listed, 75% to 90% were seen once; the top ten hold over 13%. The study team obtained lesional scalp punch biopsies and peripheral blood from alopecia areata patients. Turning to this clone: The target antigen is unknown.

The sequenced sample was CD8+ T cells sorted from blood, obtained at week 0. This clonotype was sampled from a human donor with alopecia areata. The chain has TRBV19 and TRBJ2-1; 12 bases are shared with TRBD2. The CDR3 loop reads CASLTSGGSSYNEQFF. In nucleotides, the CDR3 is TGTGCCAGCCTGACTAGCGGGGGAAGCTCCTACAATGAGCAGTTCTTC. Looking up the rest from reference TRBV19 and TRBJ2-1 gives the full variable domain: DGGITQSPKYLFRKEGQNVTLSCEQNLNHDAMYWYRQDPGQGLRLIYYSQIVNDFQKGDIAEGYSVSREKKESFPLTVTSAQKNPTAFYLCASLTSGGSSYNEQFFGPGTRLTVL.